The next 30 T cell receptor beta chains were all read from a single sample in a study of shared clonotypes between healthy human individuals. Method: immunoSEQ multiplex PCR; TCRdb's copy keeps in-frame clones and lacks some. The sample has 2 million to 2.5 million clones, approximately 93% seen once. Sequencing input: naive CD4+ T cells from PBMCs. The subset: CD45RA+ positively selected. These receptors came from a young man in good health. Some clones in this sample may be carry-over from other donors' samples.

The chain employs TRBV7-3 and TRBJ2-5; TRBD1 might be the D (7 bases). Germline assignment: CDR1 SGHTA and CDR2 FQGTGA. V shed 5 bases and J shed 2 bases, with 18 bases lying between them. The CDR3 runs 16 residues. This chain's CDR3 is CASSQGGRLPQETQYF. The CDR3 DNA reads TGTGCCAGCAGCCAGGGGGGCCGGCTCCCGCAAGAGACCCAGTACTTC.

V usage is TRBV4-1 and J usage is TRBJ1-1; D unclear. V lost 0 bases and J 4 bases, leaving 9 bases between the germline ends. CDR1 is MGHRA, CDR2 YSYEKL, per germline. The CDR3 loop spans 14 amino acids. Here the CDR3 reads CASSQDPPVTEAFF. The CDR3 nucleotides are TGCGCCAGCAGCCAAGATCCCCCCGTCACTGAAGCTTTCTTT.

The CDR3 region is CGKGARVQFNYGYTF. The CDR3 nucleotides read TGTGGGAAGGGGGCTCGCGTGCAATTTAACTATGGCTACACCTTC. The chain couples TRBV30 to TRBJ1-2, with TRBD1 identical over 7 bases. CDR1 is GTSNPN, CDR2 SVGIG, per germline (reference sequence). This CDR3 spans 15 amino acids.

As DNA, the CDR3 is TGCGCCAGCAGCTACGACCGAGGGGGAGAGACCCAGTACTTC. Protein product: CASSYDRGGETQYF. The chain uses TRBV5-1 and TRBJ2-5; TRBD1 is a possible D gene (6 bases). The germline V gene has CDR1 SGHRS and CDR2 YFSETQ. Trimming cost V 3 bases and J 4 bases, with 13 bases left between them. This CDR3 is built from 14 residues.

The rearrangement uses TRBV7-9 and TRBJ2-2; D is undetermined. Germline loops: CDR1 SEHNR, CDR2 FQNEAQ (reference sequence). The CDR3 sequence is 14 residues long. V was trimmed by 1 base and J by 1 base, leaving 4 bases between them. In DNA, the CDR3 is TGTGCCAGCAGCTTAGTCGGGAACACCGGGGAGCTGTTTTTT. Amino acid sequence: CASSLVGNTGELFF.

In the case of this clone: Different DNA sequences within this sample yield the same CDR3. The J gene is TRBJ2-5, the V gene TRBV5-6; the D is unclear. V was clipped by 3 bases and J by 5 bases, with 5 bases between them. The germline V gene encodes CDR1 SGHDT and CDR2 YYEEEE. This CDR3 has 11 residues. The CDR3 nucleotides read TGTGCCAGCAGCTCCCGGGAGACCCAGTACTTC. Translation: CASSSRETQYF.

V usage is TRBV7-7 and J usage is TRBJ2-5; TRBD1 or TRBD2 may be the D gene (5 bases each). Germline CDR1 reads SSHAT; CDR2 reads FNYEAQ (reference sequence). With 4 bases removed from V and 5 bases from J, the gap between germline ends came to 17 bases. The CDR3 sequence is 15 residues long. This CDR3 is CASSSQVGPQETQYF. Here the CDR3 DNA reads TGTGCCAGCAGCTCTCAAGTGGGACCGCAGGAGACCCAGTACTTC.

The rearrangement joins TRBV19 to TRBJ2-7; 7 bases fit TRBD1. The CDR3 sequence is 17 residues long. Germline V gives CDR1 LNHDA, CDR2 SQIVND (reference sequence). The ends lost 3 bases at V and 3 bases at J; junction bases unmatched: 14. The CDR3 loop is CASSIRRGPGDSYEQYF. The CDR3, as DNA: TGTGCCAGTAGTATCAGAAGGGGCCCTGGGGACAGCTACGAGCAGTACTTC.

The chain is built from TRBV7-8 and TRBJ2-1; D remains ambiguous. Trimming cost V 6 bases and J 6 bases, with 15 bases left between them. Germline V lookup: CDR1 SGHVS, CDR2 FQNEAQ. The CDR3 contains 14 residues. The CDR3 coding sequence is TGTGCCAGCAGGTTAAGTTTGGGCTCCAATGAGCAGTTCTTC. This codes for CASRLSLGSNEQFF.

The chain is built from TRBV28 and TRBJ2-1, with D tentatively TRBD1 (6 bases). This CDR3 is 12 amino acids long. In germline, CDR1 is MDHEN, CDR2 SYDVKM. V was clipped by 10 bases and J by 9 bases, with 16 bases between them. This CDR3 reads CAIIQGRGEQFF. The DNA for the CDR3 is TGTGCCATCATACAGGGCCGGGGTGAGCAGTTCTTC.

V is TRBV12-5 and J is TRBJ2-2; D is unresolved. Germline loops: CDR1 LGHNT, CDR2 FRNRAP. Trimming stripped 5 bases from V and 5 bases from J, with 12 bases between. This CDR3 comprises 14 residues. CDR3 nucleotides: TGTGCTAGTGGTCACGAAACTCAAACCGGGGAGCTGTTTTTT. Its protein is CASGHETQTGELFF.

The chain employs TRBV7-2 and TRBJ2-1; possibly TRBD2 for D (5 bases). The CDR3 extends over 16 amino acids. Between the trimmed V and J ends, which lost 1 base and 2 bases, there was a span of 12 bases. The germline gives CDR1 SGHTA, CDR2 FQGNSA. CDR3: CASSLELSGTYNEQFF. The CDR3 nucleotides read TGTGCCAGCAGCTTAGAATTGAGCGGAACCTACAATGAGCAGTTCTTC.

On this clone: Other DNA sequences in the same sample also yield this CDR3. CDR3 coding DNA: TGTGCCAGCAGCTTAGTGGGACTAGCGGGACAAGAGACCCAGTACTTC. It encodes CASSLVGLAGQETQYF. The rearrangement links TRBV7-2 to TRBJ2-5, with 13 bases aligning to TRBD2. V trimming: 1 base; J trimming: 2 bases; junction bases outside the gene matches: 1. This CDR3 spans 16 amino acids. Per the germline V gene, CDR1 is SGHTA and CDR2 is FQGNSA.

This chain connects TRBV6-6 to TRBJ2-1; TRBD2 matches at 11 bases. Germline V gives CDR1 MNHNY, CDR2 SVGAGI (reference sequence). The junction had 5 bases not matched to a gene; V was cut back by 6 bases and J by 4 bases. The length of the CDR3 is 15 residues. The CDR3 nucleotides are TGTGCCAGCAGAAAGGGACTAGCGGAATACAATGAGCAGTTCTTC. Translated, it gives CASRKGLAEYNEQFF.

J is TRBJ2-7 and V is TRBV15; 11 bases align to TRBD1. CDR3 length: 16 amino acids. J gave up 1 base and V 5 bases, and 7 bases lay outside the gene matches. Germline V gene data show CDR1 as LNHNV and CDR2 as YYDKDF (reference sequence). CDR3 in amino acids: CATSSRRDRGSYEQYF. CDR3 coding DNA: TGTGCCACCAGCTCTCGCCGGGACAGGGGGTCCTACGAGCAGTACTTC.

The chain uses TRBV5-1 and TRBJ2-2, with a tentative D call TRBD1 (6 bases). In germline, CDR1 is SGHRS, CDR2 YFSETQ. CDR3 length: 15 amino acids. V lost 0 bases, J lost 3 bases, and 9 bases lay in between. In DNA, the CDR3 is TGCGCCAGCAGCTTGGTTGGGGGCGACACCGGGGAGCTGTTTTTT. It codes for CASSLVGGDTGELFF. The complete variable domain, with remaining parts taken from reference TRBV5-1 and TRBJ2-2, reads KAGVTQTPRYLIKTRGQQVTLSCSPISGHRSVSWYQQTPGQGLQFLFEYFSETQRNKGNFPGRFSGRQFSNSRSEMNVSTLELGDSALYLCASSLVGGDTGELFFGEGSRLTVL.

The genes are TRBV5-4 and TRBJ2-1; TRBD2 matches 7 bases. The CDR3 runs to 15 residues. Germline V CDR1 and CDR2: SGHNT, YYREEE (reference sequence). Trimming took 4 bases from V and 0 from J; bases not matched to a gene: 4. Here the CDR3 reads CASSGGTNSYNEQFF. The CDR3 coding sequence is TGTGCCAGCAGCGGGGGGACTAACTCCTACAATGAGCAGTTCTTC.

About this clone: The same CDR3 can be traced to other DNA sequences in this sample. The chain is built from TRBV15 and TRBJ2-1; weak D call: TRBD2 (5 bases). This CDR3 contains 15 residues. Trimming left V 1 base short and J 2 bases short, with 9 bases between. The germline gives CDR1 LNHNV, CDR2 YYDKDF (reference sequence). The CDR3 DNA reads TGTGCCACCAGCAGAGCCAGCGGAACCTACAATGAGCAGTTCTTC. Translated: CATSRASGTYNEQFF.

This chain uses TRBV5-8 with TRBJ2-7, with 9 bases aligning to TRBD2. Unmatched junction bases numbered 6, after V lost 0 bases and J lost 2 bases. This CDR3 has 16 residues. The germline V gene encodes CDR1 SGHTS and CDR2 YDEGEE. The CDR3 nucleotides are TGTGCCAGCAGCTTGGGACCGGGACTAGCCACCTACGAGCAGTACTTC. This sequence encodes CASSLGPGLATYEQYF.

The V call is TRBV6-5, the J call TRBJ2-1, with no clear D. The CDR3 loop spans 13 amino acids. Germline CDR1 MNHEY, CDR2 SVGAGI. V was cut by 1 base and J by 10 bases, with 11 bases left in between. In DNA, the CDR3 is TGTGCCAGCAGTTACTTCAGTCCCGGGGAGCAGTTCTTC. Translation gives CASSYFSPGEQFF.

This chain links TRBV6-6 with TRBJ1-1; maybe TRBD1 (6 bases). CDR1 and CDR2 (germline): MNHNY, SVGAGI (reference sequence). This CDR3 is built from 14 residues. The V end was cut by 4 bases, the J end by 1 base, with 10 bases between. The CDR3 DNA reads TGTGCCAGCAGTTCCGCGGGGGCGAACACTGAAGCTTTCTTT. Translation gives CASSSAGANTEAFF.

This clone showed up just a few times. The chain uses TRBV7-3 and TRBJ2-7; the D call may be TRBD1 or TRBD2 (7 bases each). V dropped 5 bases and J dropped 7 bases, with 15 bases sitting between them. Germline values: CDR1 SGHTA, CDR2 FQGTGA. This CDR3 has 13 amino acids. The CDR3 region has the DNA TGTGCCAGCAGCCAGAACAGGGGAGGGGAGCAGTACTTC. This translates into CASSQNRGGEQYF.

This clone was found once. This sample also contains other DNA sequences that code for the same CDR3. The CDR3 DNA follows: TGTGCCAGCAGTCGGACAGGGAATCAGCCCCAGCATTTT. It translates to CASSRTGNQPQHF. The chain couples TRBV2 to TRBJ1-5, with 8 bases aligning to TRBD1. The CDR3 spans 13 residues. Germline V gene sequence: CDR1 SNHLY, CDR2 FYNNEI. V lost 5 bases to trimming and J lost 4 bases; unmatched junction nucleotides: 1.

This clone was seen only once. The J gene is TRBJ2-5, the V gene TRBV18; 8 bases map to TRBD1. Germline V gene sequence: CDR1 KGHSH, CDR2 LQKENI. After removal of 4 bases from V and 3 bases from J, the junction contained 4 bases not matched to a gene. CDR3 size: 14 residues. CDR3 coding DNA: TGTGCCAGCTCACAAACGACAGGGGAAGAGACCCAGTACTTC. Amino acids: CASSQTTGEETQYF. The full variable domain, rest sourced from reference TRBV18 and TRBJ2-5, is NAGVMQNPRHLVRRRGQEARLRCSPMKGHSHVYWYRQLPEEGLKFMVYLQKENIIDESGMPKERFSAEFPKEGPSILRIQQVVRGDSAAYFCASSQTTGEETQYFGPGTRLLVL.

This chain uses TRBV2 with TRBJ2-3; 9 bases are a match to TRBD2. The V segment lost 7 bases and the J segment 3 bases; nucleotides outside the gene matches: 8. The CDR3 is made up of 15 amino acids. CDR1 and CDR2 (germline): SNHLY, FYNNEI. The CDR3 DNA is TGTGCCAGCAAACTTAGCGGGAGTGGGACAGATACGCAGTATTTT. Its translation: CASKLSGSGTDTQYF.

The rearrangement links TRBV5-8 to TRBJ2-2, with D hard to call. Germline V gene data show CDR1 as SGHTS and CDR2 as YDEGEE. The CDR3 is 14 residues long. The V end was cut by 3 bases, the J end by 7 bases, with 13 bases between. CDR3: CASSSRPWGGELFF. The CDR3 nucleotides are TGTGCCAGCAGCTCCCGGCCTTGGGGCGGGGAGCTGTTTTTT.

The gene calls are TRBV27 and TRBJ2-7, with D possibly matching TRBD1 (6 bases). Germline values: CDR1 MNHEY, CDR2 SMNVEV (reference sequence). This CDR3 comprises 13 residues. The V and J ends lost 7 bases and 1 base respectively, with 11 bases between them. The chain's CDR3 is CASMNRVSYEQYF. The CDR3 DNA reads TGTGCCAGCATGAACAGGGTGTCCTACGAGCAGTACTTC.

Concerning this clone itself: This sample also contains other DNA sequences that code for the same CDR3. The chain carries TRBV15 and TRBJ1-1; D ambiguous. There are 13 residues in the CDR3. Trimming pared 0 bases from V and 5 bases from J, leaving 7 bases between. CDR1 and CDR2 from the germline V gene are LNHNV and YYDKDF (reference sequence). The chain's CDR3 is CATSRDRGTEAFF. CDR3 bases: TGTGCCACCAGCAGAGACAGAGGAACTGAAGCTTTCTTT.

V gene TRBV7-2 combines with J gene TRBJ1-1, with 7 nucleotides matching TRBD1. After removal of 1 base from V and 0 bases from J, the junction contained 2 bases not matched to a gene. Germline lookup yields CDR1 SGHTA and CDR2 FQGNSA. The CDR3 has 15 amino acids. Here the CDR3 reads CASSLGQGLNTEAFF. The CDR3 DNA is TGTGCCAGCAGCTTAGGACAGGGATTGAACACTGAAGCTTTCTTT.

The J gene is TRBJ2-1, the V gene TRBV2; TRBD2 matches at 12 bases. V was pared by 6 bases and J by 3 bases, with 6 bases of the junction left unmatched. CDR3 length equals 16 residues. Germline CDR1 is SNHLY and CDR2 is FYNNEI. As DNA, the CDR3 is TGTGCCAGCAGCCGGACTAGCGGGAATTACTACAATGAGCAGTTCTTC. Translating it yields CASSRTSGNYYNEQFF.